A single sample is the source of the 11 T cell receptor beta chains below, sequenced in a study of blood T cell repertoires in COVID-19. The data were produced by immunoSEQ multiplex PCR, yet TCRdb's version contains in-frame clones alone and is incomplete. The profile covers approximately 170,000 clones, with more than 75% appearing a single time and just over 2.5% taken by the ten largest. Material for sequencing was peripheral blood. The receptors here all came from a woman older than 75 with COVID-19, enrolled during active disease.

V is TRBV7-8 and J is TRBJ2-1, with D possibly TRBD2 on 6 matching bases. Germline values: CDR1 SGHVS, CDR2 FQNEAQ. Trimming left V 5 bases short and J 6 bases short, with 20 bases between. There are 16 residues in the CDR3. CDR3 coding DNA: TGTGCCAGCAGCCCGTTATCGGTAGCGGCCCCCAATGAGCAGTTCTTC. As protein: CASSPLSVAAPNEQFF.

The gene calls are TRBV7-8 and TRBJ2-2; 7 nucleotides match TRBD2. After removal of 6 bases from V and 0 bases from J, the junction contained 7 bases not matched to a gene. CDR3 length: 16 amino acids. Germline V CDR1 and CDR2: SGHVS, FQNEAQ. CDR3 sequence reads: CASRTAGTTNTGELFF. As DNA, the CDR3 is TGTGCCAGCAGGACCGCCGGGACTACGAACACCGGGGAGCTGTTTTTT.

The rearrangement joins TRBV18 to TRBJ2-1, with unresolved D. The CDR3 is 15 residues long. Germline CDR1 is KGHSH and CDR2 is LQKENI. The V and J ends lost 2 bases and 0 bases respectively, with 8 bases between them. The CDR3 sequence: CASSPLQSSYNEQFF. The CDR3 coding sequence is TGTGCCAGCTCACCATTACAGAGCTCCTACAATGAGCAGTTCTTC.

The CDR3: CASSARTGDSLVEQFF. The CDR3, as DNA: TGTGCCAGCAGCGCCCGGACAGGGGACTCCCTAGTTGAGCAGTTCTTC. J is TRBJ2-1 and V is TRBV7-2, with 9 nucleotides matching TRBD1. Trimming cost V 5 bases and J 9 bases; bases outside gene matches: 14. Germline assignment: CDR1 SGHTA and CDR2 FQGNSA. The CDR3 runs 16 residues.

The chain's CDR3 is CASSSVFPEPDTQYF. CDR3 coding DNA: TGTGCCAGCAGCTCCGTCTTCCCGGAGCCAGATACGCAGTATTTT. This sequence joins TRBV9 and TRBJ2-3, with no clear D. Germline V gene sequence: CDR1 SGDLS, CDR2 YYNGEE. The CDR3 has 15 amino acids. Trimming left V 4 bases short and J 4 bases short, with 16 bases between.

This chain connects TRBV12-3 or TRBV12-4 to TRBJ1-5, with a possible D match to TRBD1 (5 bases). There are 13 residues in the CDR3. Between the trimmed V and J ends, which lost 6 bases and 4 bases, there was a span of 10 bases. The CDR3 nucleotides are TGTGCCAGCAGCCCGACAGTTAATCAGCCCCAGCATTTT. It codes for CASSPTVNQPQHF.

This clone showed up just once. V is TRBV20-1 and J is TRBJ1-2, with D uncertain. The CDR3 extends over 11 amino acids. Trimming left V 6 bases short and J 8 bases short, with 13 bases between. CDR1 DFQATT and CDR2 SNEGSKA come from the germline V gene (reference sequence). As DNA, the CDR3 is TGCAGTGCCGCCCGGGTTCGAGGCTACACCTTC. Translating it yields CSAARVRGYTF.

V usage is TRBV4-2 and J usage is TRBJ2-7; D call uncertain. Germline V gives CDR1 LGHNA, CDR2 YNFKEQ. The CDR3 length is 13 residues. Trimming pared 1 base from V and 6 bases from J, leaving 10 bases between. CDR3 region: CASSQGTETEQYF. The CDR3 DNA reads TGTGCCAGCAGCCAAGGAACGGAGACCGAGCAGTACTTC.

The CDR3 spells CASSHRGTSPLHF. For the CDR3, the DNA is TGTGCCAGTAGTCACAGGGGGACTTCACCCCTCCACTTT. V is TRBV19 and J is TRBJ1-6, with 8 bases matching TRBD1. V trimming: 5 bases; J trimming: 9 bases; junction bases outside the gene matches: 3. Germline V gene sequence: CDR1 LNHDA, CDR2 SQIVND (reference sequence). This CDR3 spans 13 amino acids.

The chain is built from TRBV5-8 and TRBJ2-1, with 9 nucleotides matching TRBD1. The CDR3 sequence is 14 residues long. Germline lookup yields CDR1 SGHTS and CDR2 YDEGEE. V lost 6 bases and J lost 8; bases outside the gene matches: 9. Here the CDR3 DNA reads TGTGCCAGCACACGGGGACAGGGATTCGATGAGCAGTTCTTC. Protein sequence: CASTRGQGFDEQFF.

The chain carries TRBV7-9 and TRBJ2-5, with 12 nucleotides matching TRBD2. The V and J ends lost 8 bases and 4 bases, in that order; junction bases with no gene match: 8. This CDR3 comprises 15 residues. CDR1 is SEHNR and CDR2 is FQNEAQ in the germline V gene (reference sequence). The CDR3 DNA sequence: TGTGCCAGCTCTTTGACTAGCGGGAGAGGAGAGACCCAGTACTTC. It encodes CASSLTSGRGETQYF.